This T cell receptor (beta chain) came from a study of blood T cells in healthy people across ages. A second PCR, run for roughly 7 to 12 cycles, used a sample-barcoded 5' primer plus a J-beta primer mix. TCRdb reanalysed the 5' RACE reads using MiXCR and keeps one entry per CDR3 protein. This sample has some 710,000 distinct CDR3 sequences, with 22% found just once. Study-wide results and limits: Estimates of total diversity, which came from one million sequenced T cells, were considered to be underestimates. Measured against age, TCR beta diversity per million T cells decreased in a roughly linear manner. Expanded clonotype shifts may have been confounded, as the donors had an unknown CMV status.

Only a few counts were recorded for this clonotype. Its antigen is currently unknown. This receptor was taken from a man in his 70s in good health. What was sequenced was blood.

The CDR3 sequence: CASSLSSRGQCSFYEQYV. The CDR3 bases are TGTGCCAGCAGTTTATCGAGTCGTGGACAGTGTTCTTTCTACGAGCAGTACGTC. The chain couples TRBV27 to TRBJ2-5; D is perhaps TRBD1 (6 bases). The assigned J gene may be wrong: the sequence end matches TRBJ2-7 better. The CDR3 sequence is 18 residues long. Germline V CDR1 and CDR2: MNHEY, SMNVEV (reference sequence).